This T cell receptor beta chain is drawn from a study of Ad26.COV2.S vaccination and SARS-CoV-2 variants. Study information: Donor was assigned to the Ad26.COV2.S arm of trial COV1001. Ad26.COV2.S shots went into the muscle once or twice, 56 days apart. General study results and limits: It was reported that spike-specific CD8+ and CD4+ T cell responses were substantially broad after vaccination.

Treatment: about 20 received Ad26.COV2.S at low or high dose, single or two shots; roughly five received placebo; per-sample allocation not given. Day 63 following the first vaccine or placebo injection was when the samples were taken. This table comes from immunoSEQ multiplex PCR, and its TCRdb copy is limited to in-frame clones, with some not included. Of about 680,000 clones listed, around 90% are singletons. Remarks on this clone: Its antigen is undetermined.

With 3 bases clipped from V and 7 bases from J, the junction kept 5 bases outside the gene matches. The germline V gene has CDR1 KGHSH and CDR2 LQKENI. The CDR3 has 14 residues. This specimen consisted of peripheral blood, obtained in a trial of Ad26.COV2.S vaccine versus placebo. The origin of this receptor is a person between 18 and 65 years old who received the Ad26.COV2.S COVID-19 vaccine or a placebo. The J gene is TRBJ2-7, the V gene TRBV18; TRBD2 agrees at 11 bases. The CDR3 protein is CASSPTSGTREQYF. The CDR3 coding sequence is TGTGCCAGCTCACCGACTAGCGGGACGAGGGAGCAGTACTTC.